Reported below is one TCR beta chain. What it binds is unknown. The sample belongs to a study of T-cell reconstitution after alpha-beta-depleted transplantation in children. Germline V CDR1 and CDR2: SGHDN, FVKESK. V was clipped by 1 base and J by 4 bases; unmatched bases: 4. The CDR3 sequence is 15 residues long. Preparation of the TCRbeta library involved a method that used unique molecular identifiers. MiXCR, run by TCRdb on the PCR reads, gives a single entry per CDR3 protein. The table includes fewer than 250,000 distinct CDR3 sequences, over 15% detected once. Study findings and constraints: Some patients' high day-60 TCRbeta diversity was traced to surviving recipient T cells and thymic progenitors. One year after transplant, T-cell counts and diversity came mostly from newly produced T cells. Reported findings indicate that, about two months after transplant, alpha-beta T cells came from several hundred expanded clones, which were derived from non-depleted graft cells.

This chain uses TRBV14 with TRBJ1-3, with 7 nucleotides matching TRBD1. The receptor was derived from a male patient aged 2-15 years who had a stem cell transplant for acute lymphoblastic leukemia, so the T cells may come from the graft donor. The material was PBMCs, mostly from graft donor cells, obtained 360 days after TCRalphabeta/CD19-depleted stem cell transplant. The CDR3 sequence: CASSQGTDRGNTIYF. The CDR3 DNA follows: TGTGCCAGCAGCCAAGGGACGGACAGGGGAAACACCATATATTTT.